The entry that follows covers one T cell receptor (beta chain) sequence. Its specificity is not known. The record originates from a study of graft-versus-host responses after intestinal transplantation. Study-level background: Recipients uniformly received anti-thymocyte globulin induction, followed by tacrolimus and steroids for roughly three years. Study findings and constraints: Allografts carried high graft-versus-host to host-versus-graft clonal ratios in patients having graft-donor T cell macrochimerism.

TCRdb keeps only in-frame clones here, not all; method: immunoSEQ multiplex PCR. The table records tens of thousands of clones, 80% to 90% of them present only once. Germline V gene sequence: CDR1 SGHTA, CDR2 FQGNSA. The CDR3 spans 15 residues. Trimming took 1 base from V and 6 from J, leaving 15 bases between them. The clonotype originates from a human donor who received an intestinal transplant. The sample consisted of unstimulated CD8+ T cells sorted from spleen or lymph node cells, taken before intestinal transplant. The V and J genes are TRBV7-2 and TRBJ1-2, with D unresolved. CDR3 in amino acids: CASSLDPGGFNGYTF. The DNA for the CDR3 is TGTGCCAGCAGCTTAGATCCGGGAGGATTTAATGGCTACACCTTC.